This TCR beta chain was found in a study of shared T cell receptors in the human thymus (dated by TCRdb to 2020 to 2022). Looking at the study overall: The study investigated the way shared, self-reactive T-cell receptor alpha chains are produced in the human thymus.

Note on this clone: The antigen it binds to is not known. No quality values exist for individual bases; no much larger clone is one base distant.

For CDR1 and CDR2, the germline V gene lists MDHEN and SYDVKM. Measured from the cysteine to the phenylalanine, the CDR3 is 14 residues long. The read is trimmed to its CDR3 DNA, 42 bases read in frame from base 1. Trimmed from V: 7 bases; trimmed from J: 6 bases; junction bases lacking a gene match: 5. Library preparation employed the immunoSEQ multiplex PCR assay. TCRdb provides this immuneACCESS table in a form limited to in-frame rearrangements. Some clones are lacking; in checked studies, under half of them reflect an unresolved V gene, and why the rest are absent is not known. The sample table records roughly 700,000 clones; around 89% of these occur just once. The ten largest make up approximately 0.01% of the sample. The sample was also linked to a second study, of human thymus T cells. The second study also describes: Donors were immunologically healthy infants undergoing open corrective cardiac surgery for congenital heart defects in Finland. Thymus tissue was collected as surgical resects that were removed during corrective cardiac surgery. Both the thymic and the peripheral blood repertoires appeared to show biased V and J gene segment usage. The related research reported highly overlapping thymic TCR repertoires among unrelated individuals. TCR alpha and beta repertoires from roughly 8 infant thymus samples and a few related peripheral blood samples were characterized in the study. The infant donors were roughly 7 to 250 days old, and the cohort included six males and a couple of females. After being mechanically released from the tissue, thymocytes were kept at -70 degrees C in pellets of roughly 10-33 million cells. A QIAsymphony instrument was used to extract genomic DNA from the frozen cell pellets. The immunoSEQ multiplex PCR assay was used to amplify the TCRB and TCRAD loci from a standardized quantity of quality-controlled genomic DNA. Amplicons spanned the V(D)J region at a length sufficient to cover the CDR3 and identify V and J genes. The commercial immunoSEQ service was used to sequence amplicons on an Illumina platform. Primer bias and sequencing errors were corrected as previously described, and TCRAD and TCRB were defined on the basis of the IMGT database. immunoSEQ Analyzer 3.0 and VDJTools were used for repertoire analysis, which covered basic statistics, V/J segment usage, diversity estimates, rarefaction and pairwise overlap. Diversity was estimated using the Chao1, ChaoE, Efron-Thisted, Shannon and inverse Simpson indices, and was also estimated on datasets down-sampled to the size of the smallest sample. Repertoire overlap was assessed by strict matching of CDR3 nucleotide sequence, V gene and J gene, and clustering was done by Jaccard-based multidimensional scaling. On average, thymus samples gave 750,000 to 1,000,000 unique TCRB clonotypes, whereas blood samples gave about 84,000.

The chain uses TRBV28 and TRBJ2-1, and 11 junction bases match TRBD2. This TCR was sampled from a boy younger than two with a congenital heart defect. Donor details come from another sample of the same person, matched by shared clones. The sample consisted of thymocytes. The CDR3 region: CASILAGGSNEQFF. The bases read TGTGCCAGCATCCTAGCGGGAGGAAGCAATGAGCAGTTCTTC.